This TCR beta chain is drawn from a study of T-cell memory formation after mild COVID-19. Points from the study as a whole: The second-wave clones peaking on day 37 were not confirmed as SARS-CoV-2-specific. Clones contracting over day 15 to 85 were CD4/CD8 balanced, with later expanders leaning CD4+. Researchers report contracting CD4+ clones mostly in CM and EM, with CD8+ clones in EMRA.

Note on this clonotype: What it binds is unknown.

CDR3 length equals 15 residues. V was shortened by 1 base and J by 2 bases, with 11 bases between the two germline ends. It was 5'RACE with constant-segment primers that produced the TCR alpha and TCR beta cDNA libraries, which carried sample barcodes and UMIs. TCRdb called the 5' RACE reads again in MiXCR, with one record for every CDR3 protein. The table records hundreds of thousands of distinct CDR3 sequences, 8% to 10% of them present only once. Sequenced material: PBMCs or a T cell subset sorted from them (not recorded which). The source of this sequence is a man between 18 and 29 years old who had mild COVID-19 (a few samples of this study predate the infection). Cell type and time point are not known. V and J are TRBV12-3 or TRBV12-4 and TRBJ1-1, with TRBD1 as a possible D gene (6 bases). CDR3 coding DNA: TGTGCCAGCAGTTTAGGACTGGGGGGCAACACTGAAGCTTTCTTT. It encodes CASSLGLGGNTEAFF.